These 20 T cell receptor beta chains were sequenced from one sample in a study of blood T cell repertoires in COVID-19. This table comes from immunoSEQ multiplex PCR, and its TCRdb copy is limited to in-frame clones, with some not included. Found here are 300,000 to 350,000 clones, approximately 86% of them singletons; the top ten hold 3.5% to 4.5%. Sequences were obtained from PBMCs or T cells enriched from blood (not recorded which). Receptors originate from a woman aged 40 to 55 with acute COVID-19.

This clone was counted only a few times. The chain carries TRBV7-3 and TRBJ2-2; TRBD2 aligns across 9 bases. CDR1 is SGHTA and CDR2 is FQGTGA in the germline V gene. The V and J ends lost 1 base and 0 bases, in that order; junction bases with no gene match: 6. CDR3 length equals 18 residues. CDR3 nucleotide sequence: TGTGCCAGCAGCTTAAACCCCGGGACTAGCTCGAACACCGGGGAGCTGTTTTTT. As protein: CASSLNPGTSSNTGELFF.

The genes are TRBV19 and TRBJ1-2; TRBD1 agrees at 7 bases. The length of the CDR3 is 15 residues. Germline CDR1 reads LNHDA; CDR2 reads SQIVND (reference sequence). The ends lost 7 bases at V and 4 bases at J; junction bases unmatched: 12. The CDR3: CASTERTGFIYGYTF. CDR3 nucleotide sequence: TGTGCCAGTACGGAAAGGACAGGTTTTATCTATGGCTACACCTTC.

This rearrangement joins TRBV28 to TRBJ1-2; 7 positions match TRBD1. The CDR3 sequence is 14 residues long. J lost 0 bases, V lost 8 bases, and 6 bases had no gene match. Germline V gene sequence: CDR1 MDHEN, CDR2 SYDVKM. CDR3 DNA: TGTGCCAGCGCGATGAGGGGGCCTAACTATGGCTACACCTTC. Its translation: CASAMRGPNYGYTF.

There are a few counts of this clone. This chain links TRBV12-5 with TRBJ2-5; 8 positions match TRBD2. Germline CDR1 reads LGHNT; CDR2 reads FRNRAP. Trimming took 6 bases from V and 2 from J; bases not matched to a gene: 5. CDR3 length equals 14 residues. The CDR3 sequence is CASGWTSWQETQYF. The CDR3 bases are TGTGCTAGTGGCTGGACTAGCTGGCAAGAGACCCAGTACTTC.

J is TRBJ2-1 and V is TRBV18; perhaps TRBD1 as D (5 bases). Between the trimmed V and J ends, which lost 4 bases and 3 bases, there was a span of 13 bases. The germline gives CDR1 KGHSH, CDR2 LQKENI. The CDR3 loop spans 15 amino acids. CDR3 residues: CASSLTRANYNEQFF. The CDR3 nucleotides are TGTGCCAGCTCACTCACCAGGGCCAACTACAATGAGCAGTTCTTC.

This sequence joins TRBV19 and TRBJ2-5; 9 bases are shared with TRBD1. CDR3 length: 17 residues. J was trimmed by 3 bases and V by 5 bases; bases with no gene match: 13. Per the germline V gene, CDR1 is LNHDA and CDR2 is SQIVND (reference sequence). The DNA of the CDR3 is TGTGCCAGTAGTCTACGACAGGGGGTGATACGAAAAGAGACCCAGTACTTC. Protein: CASSLRQGVIRKETQYF.

This clone is a singleton in its sample. CDR3 coding DNA: TGTGCCAGCAGCCCAGGGGGCGGAAATGTGAATGAAGCTTTCTTT. This encodes CASSPGGGNVNEAFF. The rearrangement uses TRBV9 and TRBJ1-1, with TRBD1 identical over 8 bases. Germline lookup yields CDR1 SGDLS and CDR2 YYNGEE. V dropped 4 bases and J dropped 7; count of bases not matched to a gene: 12. The CDR3 has 15 residues.

The chain recombines TRBV11-3 with TRBJ2-3; 10 bases are shared with TRBD1. Germline values: CDR1 SGHNT, CDR2 YENEEA. CDR3 length: 14 residues. Trimming removed 5 bases from V and 2 bases from J; junction bases left unmatched: 1. The CDR3 sequence is CASSRQGATDTQYF. Written as DNA, the CDR3 is TGTGCCAGCAGCCGACAGGGGGCCACAGATACGCAGTATTTT. The full variable domain, with the rest looked up from reference TRBV11-3 and TRBJ2-3, is EAGVVQSPRYKIIEKKQPVAFWCNPISGHNTLYWYLQNLGQGPELLIRYENEEAVDDSQLPKDRFSAERLKGVDSTLKIQPAELGDSAVYLCASSRQGATDTQYFGPGTRLTVL.

Written as DNA, the CDR3 is TGTGCCACCCAGGGGGTAGGTGGGGCCAACGTCCTGACTTTC. As protein: CATQGVGGANVLTF. This chain links TRBV6-5 with TRBJ2-6, with TRBD1 matching 7 bases. This CDR3 spans 14 amino acids. J lost 3 bases, V lost 10 bases, and 6 bases had no gene match. Germline CDR1 and CDR2: MNHEY and SVGAGI.

The chain joins TRBV9 to TRBJ1-4; D is ambiguous. Germline V gene sequence: CDR1 SGDLS, CDR2 YYNGEE. This CDR3 has 15 amino acids. Trimming took 5 bases from V and 0 from J, leaving 11 bases between them. The CDR3, as DNA: TGTGCCAGCAGTGCGACTCCTTCAACTAATGAAAAACTGTTTTTT. This encodes CASSATPSTNEKLFF.

The chain links TRBV27 to TRBJ2-7; D call uncertain. The CDR3 is 12 residues long. Per germline, CDR1 MNHEY and CDR2 SMNVEV (reference sequence). V lost 9 bases, J lost 3 bases, and 12 bases lay in between. The CDR3 loop reads CASLSTSYEQYF. CDR3 nucleotide sequence: TGTGCCAGTCTTTCCACGAGCTACGAGCAGTACTTC.

The rearrangement links TRBV19 to TRBJ1-3; D is perhaps TRBD1 (6 bases). This CDR3 contains 17 residues. V was pared by 7 bases and J by 0 bases, with 19 bases between. Germline V CDR1 and CDR2: LNHDA, SQIVND (reference sequence). In DNA, the CDR3 is TGTGCCAGTACGCCCCGGGGGGGCCCCCGCTCTGGAAACACCATATATTTT. It yields the protein CASTPRGGPRSGNTIYF.

The rearrangement uses TRBV27 and TRBJ1-1; D is uncertain. CDR1 is MNHEY and CDR2 is SMNVEV in the germline V gene (reference sequence). The V and J ends lost 5 bases and 4 bases respectively, with 17 bases between them. CDR3 length: 15 amino acids. The CDR3 DNA reads TGTGCCAGCAGTCCGTCGGGAATTGGGAGCACTGAAGCTTTCTTT. Translated: CASSPSGIGSTEAFF.

The sample holds one count of this clone. The chain recombines TRBV5-1 with TRBJ2-1, with D uncertain. Trimming cost V 2 bases and J 7 bases, with 7 bases left between them. Germline-derived CDR1 and CDR2 are SGHRS and YFSETQ. CDR3 size: 12 residues. CDR3 DNA sequence: TGCGCCAGCAGCTTTCCCGCGAATGAGCAGTTCTTC. This codes for CASSFPANEQFF.

The CDR3 protein is CASSLSGTGSGNTIYF. CDR3 DNA: TGTGCCAGCAGCTTGAGCGGTACGGGGTCTGGAAACACCATATATTTT. The J gene is TRBJ1-3, the V gene TRBV5-4, with D uncertain. CDR1 is SGHNT, CDR2 YYREEE, per germline (reference sequence). V lost 1 base and J 1 base, leaving 12 bases between the germline ends. The CDR3 consists of 16 residues.

The gene calls are TRBV28 and TRBJ2-7; TRBD1 agrees at 10 bases. V gave up 3 bases and J gave up 6 bases; unmatched junction bases: 8. This CDR3 has 15 residues. Germline-derived CDR1 and CDR2 are MDHEN and SYDVKM. CDR3 DNA: TGTGCCAGCAGTTTGGACAGGGGGGTTATTGGCGAGCAGTACTTC. Translating it yields CASSLDRGVIGEQYF.

In regard to this clone: One end of the junction is discordant with germline, which a read error may explain. The V and J genes are TRBV27 and TRBJ2-4; D is uncertain. The CDR3 has 9 amino acids. Germline assignment: CDR1 MNHEY and CDR2 SMNVEV (reference sequence). The CDR3 reads CASSPSGDF. CDR3 bases: TGTGCCAGCAGCCCGAGTGGTGACTTC.

The CDR3 here is CASSPSSGSSGANVLTF. The CDR3 coding sequence is TGTGCCAGCTCACCTTCTAGCGGGAGCTCTGGGGCCAACGTCCTGACTTTC. This rearrangement joins TRBV18 to TRBJ2-6; 10 bases line up with TRBD2. The germline V gene encodes CDR1 KGHSH and CDR2 LQKENI. J gave up 0 bases and V 3 bases, and 2 bases lay outside the gene matches. This CDR3 is 17 amino acids long.

This clone was counted between two and nine times. CDR3: CASSVGANSPLHF. In DNA, the CDR3 is TGTGCCAGCAGTGTGGGGGCAAATTCACCCCTCCACTTT. This chain links TRBV2 with TRBJ1-6, with D maybe TRBD1 (6 bases). The CDR3 spans 13 residues. Looked up from germline, CDR1 is SNHLY and CDR2 is FYNNEI. V lost 4 bases and J lost 7, with 8 bases in between.

The chain joins TRBV7-2 to TRBJ2-1; D is possibly TRBD2 (5 bases). The length of the CDR3 is 14 residues. From germline, CDR1 is SGHTA and CDR2 FQGNSA. V lost 1 base and J lost 10, with 14 bases in between. The CDR3 sequence is CASSLEVRSGEQFF. The CDR3, as DNA: TGTGCCAGCAGCTTAGAGGTCAGGTCGGGGGAGCAGTTCTTC.